This is a list of T cell receptor beta chains from one sample in a study of blood T cells in healthy people across ages. TCRdb re-called the 5' RACE reads with MiXCR, one entry per CDR3 protein. The sample shows about 1.7 million distinct CDR3 sequences, approximately 30% of them seen only once. The sequenced sample was blood. These receptors were collected from a woman in her 30s in good health. CDR3s include the opening cysteine and the closing phenylalanine or tryptophan. D genes are given only for firm matches. Only some rows state a clone size, as once, few, many or a class for expanded clones.

j_call	d_call	clone_size	v_call	cdr3_nt	cdr3_aa
TRBJ2-5	TRBD2	NA	TRBV4-2	TGTGCCAGCAGCCAAGGGGGGAGGGAAGAGACCCAGTACTTC	CASSQGGREETQYF
TRBJ2-7	NA	NA	TRBV28	TGTGCCAGCAGACTGTTGGGGGGCGAGCAGTACTTC	CASRLLGGEQYF
TRBJ1-4	NA	NA	TRBV7-2	TGTGCCAGCAGCTTGACAGGCGACCTTGAAAAACTGTTTTTT	CASSLTGDLEKLFF
TRBJ1-5	NA	NA	TRBV7-9	TGTGCCAGCAGCTCCACAGGGAGGAGCAATCAGCCCCAGCATTTT	CASSSTGRSNQPQHF
TRBJ1-3	NA	NA	TRBV7-2	TGTGCCAGCAGCTCCGCCCCGTACTCTGGAAACACCATATATTTT	CASSSAPYSGNTIYF
TRBJ1-4	NA	few	TRBV6-5	TGTGCCAGCAGTTATTTCGGGGGGAGAGCTAATGAAAAACTGTTTTTT	CASSYFGGRANEKLFF
TRBJ2-7	TRBD2	few	TRBV25-1	TGTGCCAGCAGTCCGGCTAGCGGGAGGTACGGCGCCTACGAGCAGTACTTC	CASSPASGRYGAYEQYF
TRBJ1-6	TRBD1	NA	TRBV27	TGTGCCAGCAGTTCCCGGACAGGTCGACTGGGAAGCTCCTATAATTCACCCCTCCACTTT	CASSSRTGRLGSSYNSPLHF
TRBJ2-3	NA	NA	TRBV7-2	TGTGCCAGCAGCTTAAATGTAGTTAGTGATACGCAGTATTTT	CASSLNVVSDTQYF
TRBJ2-3	NA	few	TRBV12-3/TRBV12-4	TGTGCCAGCAGTTTACTGGTTTCAGATACGCAGTATTTT	CASSLLVSDTQYF
TRBJ2-7	TRBD1	many	TRBV4-1	TGCGCCAGCAGCCAATTAACGGGACAGGGGTACTCCTACGAGCAGTACTTC	CASSQLTGQGYSYEQYF
TRBJ1-5	TRBD1	NA	TRBV24-1	TGTGCCACCAGTGACAGGACAGGGATCAATCAGCCCCAGCATTTT	CATSDRTGINQPQHF
TRBJ2-3	NA	NA	TRBV2	TGTGCCAGCAGAAGACGGGCAGCAGCAGATACGCAGTATTTT	CASRRRAAADTQYF
TRBJ2-5	TRBD2	few	TRBV6-2/TRBV6-3	TGTGCCAGCCGAGCGGGACTAGATCACGGGCAGTACTTC	CASRAGLDHGQYF
TRBJ1-1	NA	few	TRBV5-1	TGCGCCAGCAGCGCGGGTCAGACTGGGAGCACTGAAGCTTTCTTT	CASSAGQTGSTEAFF
TRBJ2-1	TRBD1	NA	TRBV24-1	TGTGCCACCAGTGATTTAGGACAGGGTACGAATGAGCAGTTCTTC	CATSDLGQGTNEQFF
TRBJ2-7	TRBD2	NA	TRBV28	TGTGCCGTTGAGGCGGGGGTTTATAGGGAGCAGTACTTC	CAVEAGVYREQYF
TRBJ1-2	NA	NA	TRBV6-1	TGTGCCAGCAGCGTACCTTACAGAGACTATGGCTACACCTTC	CASSVPYRDYGYTF
TRBJ1-2	NA	few	TRBV27	TGTGCCAGCAGGCATGGAGGGGGTCGGACAGCTTTCTATGGCTACACCTTC	CASRHGGGRTAFYGYTF
TRBJ2-7	NA	NA	TRBV3-1	TGTGCCAGCAGCCCGACGGGCCTGTTGGGCGAGCAGTACTTC	CASSPTGLLGEQYF
TRBJ2-7	NA	many	TRBV29-1	TGCAGCGTCACTAGGAGCTCCTACGAGCAGTACTTC	CSVTRSSYEQYF
TRBJ2-7	NA	NA	TRBV7-9	TGTGCCAGCGCCGGTACGGAGAGCTCCTACGAGCAGTACTTC	CASAGTESSYEQYF
TRBJ2-1	TRBD2	NA	TRBV20-1	TGCAGTGCTAGTCTGATCCGGGACTACAATGAGCTGTTCTTC	CSASLIRDYNELFF
TRBJ2-2	TRBD2	few	TRBV9	TGTGCCAGCAGCCCCCTTAGCGGGGGGGCCGGGGAGCTGTTTTTT	CASSPLSGGAGELFF
TRBJ2-7	NA	few	TRBV5-1	TGCGCCAGCAGCTTCGACGCAGGTCCCCTCTACGAGCAGTACTTC	CASSFDAGPLYEQYF
TRBJ1-2	NA	many	TRBV12-3/TRBV12-4	TGTGCCAGCAGTTTAGACAGGTTGGGAGGCTACACCTTC	CASSLDRLGGYTF
TRBJ1-2	TRBD1	NA	TRBV11-2	TGTGCCAGCAGCTTACCTAGTAGGACAGGGTCAGGCTACACCTTC	CASSLPSRTGSGYTF
TRBJ1-1	NA	NA	TRBV6-6	TGTGCCAGCAGGGGCGCGGGAGGGGAAGCTTTCTTT	CASRGAGGEAFF
TRBJ2-1	TRBD2	NA	TRBV7-9	TGTGCCAGCAGCCCCGCCCCAGGGACTAGCGGGGGGGCACATGATCATGAGCAGTTCTTC	CASSPAPGTSGGAHDHEQFF
TRBJ1-4	NA	NA	TRBV12-3/TRBV12-4	TGTGCCAGCAGTTTTTTCGGGGGTGCAACTAATGAAAAACTGTTTTTT	CASSFFGGATNEKLFF
TRBJ2-5	NA	NA	TRBV7-6	TGTGCCAGCAGCTTAGATGTGGAGTCGGCCCAGTACTTC	CASSLDVESAQYF
TRBJ2-3	NA	NA	TRBV15	TGTGCCACCAGCAGAGATATCCCAGACACAGATACGCAGTATTTT	CATSRDIPDTDTQYF
TRBJ2-1	NA	many	TRBV7-2	TGTGCCAGCAGCTTTTCACGTGGCTCCTACAATGAGCAGTTCTTC	CASSFSRGSYNEQFF
TRBJ1-2	NA	many	TRBV20-1	TGCAGTGTTGTGGGGCTGACTAACTATGGCTACACCTTC	CSVVGLTNYGYTF
TRBJ2-1	NA	few	TRBV5-1	TGCGCCAGCAGCAGCACTAACGGGAATGAGCAGTTCTTC	CASSSTNGNEQFF
TRBJ2-7	TRBD1	few	TRBV6-6	TGTGCCAGCAGGGTCGGGACAGGACTTTACGAGCAGTACTTC	CASRVGTGLYEQYF
TRBJ2-1	NA	NA	TRBV5-1	TGCGCCAGCAGCTCCTGGGGGTTGGGGGGCCACAATGAGCAGTTCTTC	CASSSWGLGGHNEQFF
TRBJ2-1	TRBD1	NA	TRBV6-5	TGTGCCAGCAGTCTGGGCAGGGGGCTACACAATGAGCAGTTCTTC	CASSLGRGLHNEQFF
TRBJ2-3	NA	few	TRBV29-1	TGCTGCGTTGCTGGGCTAAACACAGATACGCAGTATTTT	CCVAGLNTDTQYF
TRBJ1-2	NA	NA	TRBV7-9	TGTGCCAGCAGTTCAATGGCACAGACCCACTATGGCTACACCTTC	CASSSMAQTHYGYTF
TRBJ2-1	TRBD1	many	TRBV2	TGTGCCAGCAGTGGAGGGACAGGATCCTACAATGAGCAGTTCTTC	CASSGGTGSYNEQFF
TRBJ2-1	TRBD2	few	TRBV20-1	TGCAGTGCTAGGACGGGACTAGTAATCAATGAGCAGTTCTTC	CSARTGLVINEQFF
TRBJ1-1	NA	NA	TRBV5-5	TGTGCCAGCAGGTCGACTCTTCAGAACACTGAAGCTTTCTTT	CASRSTLQNTEAFF
TRBJ2-2	NA	NA	TRBV28	TGTGCCAGCAGTTTAATGGGGGCCTCGAACACCGGGGAGCTGTTTTTT	CASSLMGASNTGELFF
TRBJ2-3	TRBD2	few	TRBV19	TGTGCCAGTAGTTTCCGGAAGGCCGCCGGGACTATGAAAAGCACAGATACGCAGTATTTT	CASSFRKAAGTMKSTDTQYF
TRBJ1-2	NA	NA	TRBV3-1	TGTGCCAGCAGCCATATAGGGGGCTACACCTTC	CASSHIGGYTF
TRBJ1-1	TRBD1	NA	TRBV5-1	TGCGCCAGCAGCTTAGTGCAGGGGGCGGCTGAAGCTTTCTTT	CASSLVQGAAEAFF
TRBJ2-3	NA	many	TRBV7-3	TGTGCCAGCAGCTTGGATACGGGGTTCACAGATACGCAGTATTTT	CASSLDTGFTDTQYF
TRBJ1-1	NA	NA	TRBV5-1	TGCGCCAGCAGCTTTGGGGAGGACCTGGCCATGAACACTGAAGCTTTCTTT	CASSFGEDLAMNTEAFF
TRBJ2-1	NA	few	TRBV5-6	TGTGCCAGCAGCTCGAGGAGTTGGTTGCCTGACAATGAGCAGTTCTTC	CASSSRSWLPDNEQFF
TRBJ2-7	TRBD1	NA	TRBV6-2/TRBV6-3	TGTGCCAGCGTTACAGGGGGTTCTCCAAGAGAGCAGTACTTC	CASVTGGSPREQYF
TRBJ2-7	NA	NA	TRBV7-2	TGTGCCAGCAGCTTAAATGTACGGGTAGGCGAGCAGTACTTC	CASSLNVRVGEQYF
TRBJ1-3	NA	NA	TRBV20-1	TGCAGTGCTCGGGACGGAAGAGCGACTGGAAACACCATATATTTT	CSARDGRATGNTIYF
TRBJ1-1	NA	NA	TRBV2	TGTGCCAGCAGTTCAGTGGGTTTGAACACTGAAGCTTTCTTT	CASSSVGLNTEAFF
TRBJ2-3	NA	once	TRBV6-1	TGCGCCAGCCCGGACCCGAACACAGATACGCAGTATTTT	CASPDPNTDTQYF
TRBJ1-1	NA	NA	TRBV6-5	TGTGCCAGCAGAGACACCCCGGCAGGACGGGCTTTCTTT	CASRDTPAGRAFF